One sample yielded the 16 T cell receptor beta chains listed below, sequenced in a study of regulatory T cells in long-lasting Graves disease. Sequencing libraries for TCR beta were prepared with iRepertoire HTBI primers and Arm-PCR of CDR3 regions. From the multiplex PCR reads, TCRdb called clonotypes with MiXCR, one entry per CDR3 protein. The sample includes around 430,000 distinct CDR3 sequences, roughly 23% of them seen just once. Documented time point: persistent/refractory GD, antithyroid drugs over 5 years with positive TRAb. RNA extracted from PBMCs served as the sequencing template. The specimen comprised peripheral blood mononuclear cells (PBMCs), sampled when the disease was refractory, from a patient treated with antithyroid drugs. The receptors shown here come from a female donor with Graves disease.

Comment on this clonotype: Since a much larger clone is just one base distant, this may be a read error. This chain uses TRBV7-2 with TRBJ2-7, with 11 bases aligning to TRBD2. The CDR3 extends over 15 amino acids. Germline CDR1 reads SGHTA; CDR2 reads FQGNSA. Here the CDR3 reads CAGSPTSGATYEQYF. The DNA of the CDR3 is TGTGCCGGCAGCCCGACTAGCGGGGCCACCTACGAGCAGTACTTC. The complete variable domain, with remaining parts taken from reference TRBV7-2 and TRBJ2-7, reads GAGVSQSPSNKVTEKGKDVELRCDPISGHTALYWYRQSLGQGLEFLIYFQGNSAPDKSGLPSDRFSAERTGGSVSTLTIQRTQQEDSAVYLCAGSPTSGATYEQYFGPGTRLTVT.

This clonotype was detected a few times. This rearrangement joins TRBV5-5 to TRBJ2-7, with TRBD2 identical over 15 bases. The CDR3 length is 15 residues. The V segment lost 4 bases and the J segment 6 bases; nucleotides outside the gene matches: 5. Germline V lookup: CDR1 SGHKS, CDR2 YYEKEE (reference sequence). CDR3 DNA sequence: TGTGCCAGCAGCAAGGGACTAGCGGGAGGTTTCGAGCAGTACTTC. Translation: CASSKGLAGGFEQYF.

A few counts support this clonotype. CDR3 in DNA: TGTGCCAGTAGTAGACTGACAGGGGGGCAAGAGACCCAGTACTTC. Amino acid sequence: CASSRLTGGQETQYF. This rearrangement joins TRBV19 to TRBJ2-5; 9 positions match TRBD1. The CDR3 has 15 residues. Losses at the gene ends were 4 bases for V and 2 bases for J; bases not matched to a gene: 5. The germline V gene has CDR1 LNHDA and CDR2 SQIVND (reference sequence).

This clonotype was observed at least ten times. J is TRBJ2-7 and V is TRBV12-3 or TRBV12-4; 7 bases align to TRBD1. J was trimmed by 5 bases and V by 5 bases; bases with no gene match: 9. This CDR3 has 14 amino acids. The CDR3 bases are TGTGCCAGCAGTCCGACAGGGAATAACAACGAGCAGTACTTC. Translating it yields CASSPTGNNNEQYF.

This clonotype has at least ten counts. The chain carries TRBV6-1 and TRBJ2-7; TRBD2 might be the D (5 bases). Trimming left V 8 bases short and J 4 bases short, with 12 bases between. The CDR3 loop spans 12 amino acids. Germline assignment: CDR1 MNHNS and CDR2 SASEGT. The CDR3 sequence: CASDRDPYEQYF. CDR3 in DNA: TGTGCCAGCGACCGGGATCCGTACGAGCAGTACTTC.

The V gene is TRBV7-2, the J gene TRBJ2-4, with 8 bases aligning to TRBD2. The CDR3 loop spans 15 amino acids. Germline CDR1 reads SGHTA; CDR2 reads FQGNSA. V lost 7 bases, J lost 2 bases, and 7 bases stayed unmatched. Written as DNA, the CDR3 is TGTGCCAGCATCCCCGGGGGGGGACCCAAAAACATTCAGTACTTC. Protein sequence: CASIPGGGPKNIQYF.

Note on this clonotype: A much larger clone lies one base from this, so it may be a read error. The CDR3 does not end in the conserved phenylalanine or tryptophan, so this is likely a read error. The chain employs TRBV28 and TRBJ1-1; tentatively, D is TRBD1 (5 bases). CDR3 length equals 13 residues. Germline assignment: CDR1 MDHEN and CDR2 SYDVKM. V shed 7 bases and J shed 3 bases, with 12 bases lying between them. The CDR3 reads CASMGRGDTEAFS. CDR3 bases: TGTGCCAGCATGGGACGGGGGGACACTGAAGCTTTCTCT.

The chain joins TRBV20-1 to TRBJ2-3, with D maybe TRBD2 (5 bases). Germline assignment: CDR1 DFQATT and CDR2 SNEGSKA (reference sequence). The CDR3 is 14 residues long. The germline V and J ends were trimmed by 3 bases and 6 bases, with 16 bases remaining between them. CDR3 sequence (DNA): TGCAGTGCTAGGGAGGAAGGGTGGGCTGATACGCAGTATTTT. Translation gives CSAREEGWADTQYF.

This clonotype was counted at least ten times. The J gene is TRBJ1-1, the V gene TRBV6-1, with a tentative D call TRBD1 (6 bases). Germline CDR1 is MNHNS and CDR2 is SASEGT. The CDR3 is made up of 16 amino acids. Deletions cut 7 bases from V and 4 bases from J, with 22 bases between. Written as DNA, the CDR3 is TGTGCCAGCACCCGGGACATACCTACCGGGGGCACTGAAGCTTTCTTT. Translated: CASTRDIPTGGTEAFF.

V is TRBV5-5 and J is TRBJ1-5; D is unclear. Germline assignment: CDR1 SGHKS and CDR2 YYEKEE (reference sequence). V lost 0 bases and J lost 6, with 7 bases in between. The CDR3 runs to 13 residues. The CDR3 DNA follows: TGTGCCAGCAGCTTGGGCCTGGCTCAGCCCCAGCATTTT. As protein: CASSLGLAQPQHF.

This clonotype was counted ten times or more. The chain recombines TRBV12-3 or TRBV12-4 with TRBJ1-6; possible D gene TRBD1, 5 bases. V was pared by 6 bases and J by 9 bases, with 24 bases between. The CDR3 runs to 17 residues. The CDR3 is CASSSGSLSGRGSPLHF. DNA of the CDR3: TGTGCCAGCAGCTCGGGTTCTCTCTCGGGAAGGGGTTCACCCCTCCACTTT.

Details on this clonotype: A clone one base away is much larger, so this may be a read error. The J gene is TRBJ1-2, the V gene TRBV5-5; D ambiguous. CDR1 is SGHKS and CDR2 is YYEKEE in the germline V gene (reference sequence). This CDR3 contains 15 residues. The CDR3 region is CASSLYAGPSYGHTF. The CDR3 nucleotides are TGTGCCAGCAGCTTGTATGCAGGACCGAGCTATGGCCACACCTTC. Looking up the rest from reference TRBV5-5 and TRBJ1-2 gives the full variable domain: DAGVTQSPTHLIKTRGQQVTLRCSPISGHKSVSWYQQVLGQGPQFIFQYYEKEERGRGNFPDRFSARQFPNYSSELNVNALLLGDSALYLCASSLYAGPSYGHTFGSGTRLTVV.

This clonotype was counted at least ten times. This rearrangement joins TRBV20-1 to TRBJ1-1; no definite D call. CDR1 DFQATT and CDR2 SNEGSKA come from the germline V gene (reference sequence). The CDR3 totals 13 residues. Trimming left V 2 bases short and J 0 bases short, with 7 bases between. CDR3 bases: TGCAGTGCTAGACTACGGGTGAACACTGAAGCTTTCTTT. Encoded protein: CSARLRVNTEAFF.

The chain is built from TRBV12-3 or TRBV12-4 and TRBJ1-4; D is undetermined. The CDR3 spans 15 residues. V lost 6 bases and J lost 10, with 21 bases in between. The chain's CDR3 is CASSRNRSPEGKLFF. DNA of the CDR3: TGTGCCAGCAGCCGTAACCGGAGCCCTGAAGGAAAACTGTTTTTT.

The chain has TRBV6-1 and TRBJ2-5; 9 nucleotides align to TRBD2. Trimming at V came to 2 bases and at J to 4 bases, leaving 8 bases not matched to a gene. The CDR3 spans 16 residues. The germline gives CDR1 MNHNS, CDR2 SASEGT. CDR3 protein: CASSEILAGVGETQYF. The CDR3 coding sequence is TGTGCCAGCAGTGAAATCTTAGCGGGAGTGGGAGAGACCCAGTACTTC.

Remarks on this clonotype: This may come from a read error, since a much larger clone is one base off. The chain employs TRBV20-1 and TRBJ2-4; maybe TRBD2 (6 bases). The V end was cut by 0 bases, the J end by 9 bases, with 18 bases between. The CDR3 is 15 amino acids. CDR1 and CDR2 from the germline V gene are DFQATT and SNEGSKA (reference sequence). The CDR3 sequence is CSARDWQGAGSIQYF. The CDR3 bases are TGCAGTGCTAGAGATTGGCAAGGGGCGGGAAGCATTCAGTACTTC.